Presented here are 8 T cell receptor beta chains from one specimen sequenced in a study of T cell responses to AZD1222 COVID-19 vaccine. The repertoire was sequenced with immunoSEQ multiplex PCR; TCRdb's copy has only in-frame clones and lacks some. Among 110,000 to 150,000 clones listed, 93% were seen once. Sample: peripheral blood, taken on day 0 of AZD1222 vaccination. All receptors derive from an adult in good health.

The CDR3 spells CASSLASQGGEKLFF. The CDR3 DNA reads TGCGCCAGCAGCTTGGCGTCGCAGGGAGGCGAAAAACTGTTTTTT. This rearrangement joins TRBV5-1 to TRBJ1-4; tentative D call: TRBD1 (5 bases). In germline, CDR1 is SGHRS, CDR2 YFSETQ. V was pared by 0 bases and J by 8 bases, with 14 bases between. The CDR3 length is 15 residues.

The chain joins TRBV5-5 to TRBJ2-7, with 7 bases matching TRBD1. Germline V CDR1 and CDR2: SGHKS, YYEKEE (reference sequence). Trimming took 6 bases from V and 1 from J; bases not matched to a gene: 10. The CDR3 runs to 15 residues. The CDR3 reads CASTYRGTESYEQYF. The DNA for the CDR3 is TGTGCCAGCACCTACAGGGGAACGGAGTCCTACGAGCAGTACTTC.

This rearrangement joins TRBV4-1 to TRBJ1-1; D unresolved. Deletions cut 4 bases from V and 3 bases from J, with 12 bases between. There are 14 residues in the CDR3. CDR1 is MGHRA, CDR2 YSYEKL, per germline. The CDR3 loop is CASSRTREHTEAFF. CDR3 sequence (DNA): TGCGCCAGCAGCCGGACCCGGGAGCACACTGAAGCTTTCTTT.

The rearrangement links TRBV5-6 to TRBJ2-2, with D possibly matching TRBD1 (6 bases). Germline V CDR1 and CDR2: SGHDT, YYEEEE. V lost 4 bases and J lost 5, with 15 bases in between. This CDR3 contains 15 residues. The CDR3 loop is CASSRTVRRTGELFF. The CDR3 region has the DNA TGTGCCAGCAGCCGGACAGTACGTAGGACCGGGGAGCTGTTTTTT.

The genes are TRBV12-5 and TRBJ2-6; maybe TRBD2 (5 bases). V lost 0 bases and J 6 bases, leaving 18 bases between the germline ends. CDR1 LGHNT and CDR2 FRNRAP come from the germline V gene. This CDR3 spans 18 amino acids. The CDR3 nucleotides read TGTGCTAGTGGTTTGGTATTAGGGAGAGAGCTTCCGGCCAACGTCCTGACTTTC. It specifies CASGLVLGRELPANVLTF. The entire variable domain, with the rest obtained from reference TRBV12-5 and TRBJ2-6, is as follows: DARVTQTPRHKVTEMGQEVTMRCQPILGHNTVFWYRQTMMQGLELLAYFRNRAPLDDSGMPKDRFSAEMPDATLATLKIQPSEPRDSAVYFCASGLVLGRELPANVLTFGAGSRLTVL.

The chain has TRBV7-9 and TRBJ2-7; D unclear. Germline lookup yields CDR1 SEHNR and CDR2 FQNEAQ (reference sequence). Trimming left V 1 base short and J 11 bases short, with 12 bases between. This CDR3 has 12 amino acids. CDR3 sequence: CASSLDDPRKYF. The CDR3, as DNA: TGTGCCAGCAGCTTAGACGACCCCCGAAAGTACTTC.

CDR3 sequence: CASSWTVEGTEAFF. The DNA for the CDR3 is TGTGCCAGCAGCTGGACAGTAGAGGGGACTGAAGCTTTCTTT. The V gene is TRBV5-6, the J gene TRBJ1-1; weak D call: TRBD1 (6 bases). Germline V lookup: CDR1 SGHDT, CDR2 YYEEEE. Trimming cost V 3 bases and J 5 bases, with 14 bases left between them. The CDR3 is made up of 14 amino acids.

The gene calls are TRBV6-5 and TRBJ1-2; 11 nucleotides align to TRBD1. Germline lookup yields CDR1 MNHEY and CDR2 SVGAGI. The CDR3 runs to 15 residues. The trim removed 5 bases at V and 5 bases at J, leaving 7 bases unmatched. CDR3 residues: CASSTGTGGRYGYTF. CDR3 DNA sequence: TGTGCCAGCAGTACCGGGACAGGGGGGAGGTATGGCTACACCTTC.